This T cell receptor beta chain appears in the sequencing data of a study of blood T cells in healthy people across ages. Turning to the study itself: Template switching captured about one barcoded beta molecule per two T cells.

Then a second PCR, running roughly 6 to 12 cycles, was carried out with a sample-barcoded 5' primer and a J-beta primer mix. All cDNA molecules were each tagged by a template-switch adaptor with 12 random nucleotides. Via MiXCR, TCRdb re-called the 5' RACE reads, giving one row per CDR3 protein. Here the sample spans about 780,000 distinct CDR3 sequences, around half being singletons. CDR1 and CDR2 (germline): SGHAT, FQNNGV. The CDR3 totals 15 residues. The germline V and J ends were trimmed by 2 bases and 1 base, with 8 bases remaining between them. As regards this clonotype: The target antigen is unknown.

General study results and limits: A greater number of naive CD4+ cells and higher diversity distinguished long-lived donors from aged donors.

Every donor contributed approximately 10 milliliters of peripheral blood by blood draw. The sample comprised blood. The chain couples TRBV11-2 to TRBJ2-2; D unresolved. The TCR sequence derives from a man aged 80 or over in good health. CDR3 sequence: CASSLRQENTGELFF. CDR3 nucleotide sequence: TGTGCCAGCAGCTTAAGGCAGGAGAACACCGGGGAGCTGTTTTTT.